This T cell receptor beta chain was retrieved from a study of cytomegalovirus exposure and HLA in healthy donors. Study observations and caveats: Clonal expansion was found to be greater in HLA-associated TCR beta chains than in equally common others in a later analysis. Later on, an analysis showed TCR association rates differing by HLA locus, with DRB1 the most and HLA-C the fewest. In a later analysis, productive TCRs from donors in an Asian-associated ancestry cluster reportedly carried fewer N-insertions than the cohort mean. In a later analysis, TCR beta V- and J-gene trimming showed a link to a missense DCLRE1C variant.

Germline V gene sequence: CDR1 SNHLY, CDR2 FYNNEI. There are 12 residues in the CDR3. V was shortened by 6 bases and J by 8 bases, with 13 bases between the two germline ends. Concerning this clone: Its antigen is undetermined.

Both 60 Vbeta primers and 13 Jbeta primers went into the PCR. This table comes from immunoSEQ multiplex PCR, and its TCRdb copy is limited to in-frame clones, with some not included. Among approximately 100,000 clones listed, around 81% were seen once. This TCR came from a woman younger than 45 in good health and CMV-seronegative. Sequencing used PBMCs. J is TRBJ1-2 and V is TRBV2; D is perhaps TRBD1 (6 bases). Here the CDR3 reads CASRRQEGGYTF. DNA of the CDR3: TGTGCCAGCAGGAGACAGGAAGGGGGCTACACCTTC.